Listed here are 16 T cell receptor beta chains from one sample, sequenced in a study of blood T cell repertoires in COVID-19. The assay was immunoSEQ multiplex PCR, and TCRdb's table has in-frame clones only and misses some. This sample has roughly 250,000 clones, with around four fifths found just once. Sequencing input: peripheral blood. The receptor source for this set is a woman in her sixties with active or convalescent COVID-19.

The J gene is TRBJ1-3, the V gene TRBV18; D possibly corresponds to TRBD1 (5 bases). The V end lost 5 bases, the J end lost 0 bases, and 5 bases lay between the germline ends. This CDR3 has 13 amino acids. The germline V gene has CDR1 KGHSH and CDR2 LQKENI. The CDR3 sequence: CASSDSSGNTIYF. CDR3 sequence (DNA): TGTGCCAGCTCAGACAGCTCTGGAAACACCATATATTTT.

The chain links TRBV15 to TRBJ2-3, with D possibly matching TRBD1 (5 bases). V was shortened by 0 bases and J by 0 bases, with 10 bases between the two germline ends. Germline V CDR1 and CDR2: LNHNV, YYDKDF (reference sequence). This CDR3 has 16 amino acids. This CDR3 is CATSRDRAGSTDTQYF. CDR3 DNA sequence: TGTGCCACCAGCAGAGATAGGGCAGGGAGCACAGATACGCAGTATTTT.

This clone was recorded once. In DNA form, the CDR3 reads TGCAGCTTTGTATCTGGAAACACCATATATTTT. It is translated as CSFVSGNTIYF. The chain carries TRBV29-1 and TRBJ1-3; unclear D gene. The CDR3 has 11 residues. Looked up from germline, CDR1 is SQVTM and CDR2 is ANQGSEA. V was trimmed by 8 bases and J by 1 base, leaving 6 bases between them.

The rearrangement joins TRBV23-1 to TRBJ1-1; D perhaps matches TRBD1 (5 bases). TRBV23-1 is an ORF for which the function is uncertain. The CDR3 runs to 15 residues. V dropped 0 bases and J dropped 4 bases, with 12 bases sitting between them. CDR3 region: CASSQSGGSPTEAFF. CDR3 DNA: TGCGCCAGCAGTCAATCCGGGGGTTCTCCCACTGAAGCTTTCTTT.

The table lists this clone with a few counts. The chain uses TRBV11-1 and TRBJ1-1; the match to TRBD1 covers 8 bases. The J segment lost 4 bases and the V segment lost 5 bases, leaving 6 bases of the junction unmatched. Per germline, CDR1 SGHAT and CDR2 FQDESV (reference sequence). This CDR3 spans 14 amino acids. Here the CDR3 DNA reads TGTGCCAGCAGCCTTAGACAGGGGCGCACTGAAGCTTTCTTT. This sequence encodes CASSLRQGRTEAFF.

V and J are TRBV6-5 and TRBJ2-5, with D possibly being TRBD2 (6 bases). Per the germline V gene, CDR1 is MNHEY and CDR2 is SVGAGI. V lost 0 bases to trimming and J lost 5 bases, with 10 bases between them. CDR3 length equals 14 residues. This chain's CDR3 is CASSYSGGQETQYF. In DNA, the CDR3 is TGTGCCAGCAGTTACTCGGGAGGTCAGGAGACCCAGTACTTC.

V is TRBV13 and J is TRBJ1-4; 8 bases fit TRBD1. The J segment lost 4 bases and the V segment lost 0 bases, leaving 7 bases of the junction unmatched. CDR1 and CDR2 (germline): PRHDT, FYEKMQ (reference sequence). The CDR3 covers 17 residues. The CDR3 protein is CASSLGTTGGSNEKLFF. CDR3 sequence (DNA): TGTGCCAGCAGCTTAGGGACTACAGGGGGGAGTAATGAAAAACTGTTTTTT.

The V gene is TRBV7-9, the J gene TRBJ2-1; 15 bases agree with TRBD2. Germline assignment: CDR1 SEHNR and CDR2 FQNEAQ (reference sequence). V was clipped by 5 bases and J by 6 bases; unmatched bases: 11. CDR3 length: 18 amino acids. CDR3 loop: CASSQGLAGGNGPNEQFF. Here the CDR3 DNA reads TGTGCCAGCAGCCAGGGACTAGCGGGGGGTAATGGTCCCAATGAGCAGTTCTTC.

The gene calls are TRBV10-2 and TRBJ2-3, with D unclear. Germline V gene data show CDR1 as WSHSY and CDR2 as SAAADI. CDR3 length: 12 residues. The V end lost 10 bases, the J end lost 4 bases, and 12 bases lay between the germline ends. Here the CDR3 DNA reads TGCGCCACCCTAAATGATGCAGATACGCAGTATTTT. Translating gives CATLNDADTQYF.

The V call is TRBV6-5, the J call TRBJ1-1, with 7 bases that match TRBD1. From germline, CDR1 is MNHEY and CDR2 SVGAGI. The CDR3 totals 12 residues. With V trimmed by 6 bases and J by 4 bases, 2 bases remained unmatched. Here the CDR3 reads CASRTGTTEAFF. In nucleotides, the CDR3 is TGTGCCAGCAGGACAGGGACCACTGAAGCTTTCTTT.

This chain links TRBV7-3 with TRBJ2-1, with 11 bases identical to TRBD2. Trimming cost V 2 bases and J 4 bases; bases outside gene matches: 4. Germline V lookup: CDR1 SGHTA, CDR2 FQGTGA. The CDR3 extends over 16 amino acids. The CDR3 here is CASSLLAGGTYNEQFF. CDR3 nucleotide sequence: TGTGCCAGCAGCTTACTAGCGGGAGGCACGTACAATGAGCAGTTCTTC. Full variable domain (rest looked up from reference TRBV7-3 and TRBJ2-1): GAGVSQTPSNKVTEKGKYVELRCDPISGHTALYWYRQSLGQGPEFLIYFQGTGAADDSGLPNDRFFAVRPEGSVSTLKIQRTERGDSAVYLCASSLLAGGTYNEQFFGPGTRLTVL.

J is TRBJ1-4 and V is TRBV6-6, with 8 bases matching TRBD1. V was pared by 2 bases and J by 4 bases, with 6 bases of the junction left unmatched. The CDR3 extends over 16 amino acids. CDR1 is MNHNY, CDR2 SVGAGI, per germline (reference sequence). CDR3 nucleotides: TGTGCCAGCAGTTACGTGCAGGGGGCAAGTAATGAAAAACTGTTTTTT. Translating it yields CASSYVQGASNEKLFF.

In its sample, this clone was seen many times. The chain is built from TRBV7-9 and TRBJ1-1; maybe TRBD1 (5 bases). Trimming shortened V by 1 base and J by 2 bases, and 8 bases separated the two germline ends. The CDR3 length is 14 residues. Germline CDR1 is SEHNR and CDR2 is FQNEAQ (reference sequence). Written as DNA, the CDR3 is TGTGCCAGCAGCTTAGTGCAGGGAAACACTGAAGCTTTCTTT. Protein: CASSLVQGNTEAFF. The full variable domain, its missing parts supplied by reference TRBV7-9 and TRBJ1-1, is DTGVSQNPRHKITKRGQNVTFRCDPISEHNRLYWYRQTLGQGPEFLTYFQNEAQLEKSRLLSDRFSAERPKGSFSTLEIQRTEQGDSAMYLCASSLVQGNTEAFFGQGTRLTVV.

The V and J genes are TRBV11-2 and TRBJ2-2; 8 positions match TRBD2. With 5 bases clipped from V and 6 bases from J, the junction kept 8 bases outside the gene matches. Germline V gene sequence: CDR1 SGHAT, CDR2 FQNNGV. The CDR3 consists of 15 residues. This CDR3 is CASSRGLVVAGELFF. The CDR3 nucleotides are TGTGCCAGCAGCCGGGGACTAGTCGTCGCCGGGGAGCTGTTTTTT.

This clone has just a few counts. The V and J genes are TRBV30 and TRBJ2-7; D is unresolved. The CDR3 is 11 residues long. V shed 3 bases and J shed 0 bases, with 3 bases lying between them. Germline loops: CDR1 GTSNPN, CDR2 SVGIG (reference sequence). The DNA of the CDR3 is TGTGCCTGGAGCAGCTCCTACGAGCAGTACTTC. Its translation: CAWSSSYEQYF.

The chain uses TRBV19 and TRBJ2-1, with a weak D call TRBD2 (5 bases). Deletions cut 4 bases from V and 6 bases from J, with 16 bases between. Looked up from germline, CDR1 is LNHDA and CDR2 is SQIVND (reference sequence). CDR3 size: 15 residues. In DNA form, the CDR3 reads TGTGCCAGTAGTACGGAGGTTGTGTCGGCCAATGAGCAGTTCTTC. Translating it yields CASSTEVVSANEQFF.